The present T cell receptor beta chain was sequenced within a study of blood T cell repertoires in COVID-19. In the study overall: T cells, B-cell-depleted T cells, or PBMCs supplied cDNA or gDNA.

In the source study's methods: Amplification of reference gene primers was used by the study to estimate nucleated cell counts. Measured with immunoSEQ multiplex PCR; TCRdb has only the in-frame clones, and not every one. Clone size and the V and J calls come from that table; the DNA yielded D and trimming. The table lists fewer than 600,000 clones, around 87% of them singletons, with less than 2% in the top ten. Germline CDR1 reads SGHRS; CDR2 reads YFSETQ. The CDR3 has 16 residues. The ends lost 0 bases at V and 1 base at J; junction bases unmatched: 3. Of note for this clone: Other DNA sequences in this specimen translate into the identical CDR3.

The cohort comprised adults aged roughly 18 to 95 years residing in 24 US areas. Symptom resolution, clearance, or two negative PCRs marked donors in Cohort 3 as recovered. The sequenced sample was PBMCs or T cells enriched from blood (not recorded which). The clonotype originates from a woman between 40 and 55 years old who had recovered from COVID-19. The rearrangement links TRBV5-1 to TRBJ1-3, with 8 bases fitting TRBD1. CDR3 DNA: TGCGCCAGCAGCTTGGGTCAGGGGGCTTCTGGAAACACCATATATTTT. It codes for CASSLGQGASGNTIYF.